This TCR beta chain comes out of a study of T cell responses to AZD1222 COVID-19 vaccine. Findings and limits, study-wide: Only after the peak T cell response were repertoires sampled. It should be noted that donors were predominantly white British and more often female, and clonal diversity was possibly underestimated. A reported finding is that nearly half of spike-specific TCRs target unmutated variant regions.

The CDR3 extends over 14 amino acids. Trimming took off 2 bases at V and 7 bases at J, with 10 bases between the two ends. Germline V gives CDR1 SGHNT, CDR2 YYREEE (reference sequence). The assay was immunoSEQ multiplex PCR, and TCRdb's table has in-frame clones only and misses some. The data show around 110,000 clones, approximately 90% seen once. Points on this clone: What it binds is unknown.

The chain couples TRBV5-4 to TRBJ1-6; D might be TRBD1 (5 bases). The specimen comprised peripheral blood, sampled on day 0 of AZD1222 vaccination. This clonotype originated in an adult in good health. DNA for the CDR3: TGTGCCAGCAGCTTCGGGGGTGGGAATTCACCCCTCCACTTT. It is translated as CASSFGGGNSPLHF. The full variable domain, with the rest looked up from reference TRBV5-4 and TRBJ1-6, is ETGVTQSPTHLIKTRGQQVTLRCSSQSGHNTVSWYQQALGQGPQFIFQYYREEENGRGNFPPRFSGLQFPNYSSELNVNALELDDSALYLCASSFGGGNSPLHFGNGTRLTVT.